The entry below describes one T cell receptor (beta chain). The antigen is unknown. Amplified TCR beta CDR3 regions derived from RNA transcripts. HTBI primers drove first-round RT-PCR of the TCR CDR3. TCRdb re-called the multiplex PCR reads through MiXCR, storing one row per CDR3 protein. Seen here are about 690,000 distinct CDR3 sequences, around a sixth observed once, and the top ten hold 15% to 17%. The data derive from a study of T cells in Graves' hyperthyroidism and ophthalmopathy. About the research overall: Peripheral blood was secured at the point of initial diagnosis, before any treatment.

Trimming cost V 0 bases and J 2 bases; bases outside gene matches: 3. Germline V lookup: CDR1 SGDLS, CDR2 YYNGEE. The CDR3 contains 16 residues. Lactation, pregnancy, other autoimmune disease or uncontrolled infection excluded patients. Findings and caveats of the study: Blood samples included most of the expanded thyroid clonotypes exceeding 0.001.

The sequencing input was blood. The TCR was taken from a man aged 50 or older with Graves' hyperthyroidism. V and J are TRBV9 and TRBJ2-1, with 9 bases matching TRBD2. The CDR3 reads CASSVAAGGAYNEQFF. In DNA, the CDR3 is TGTGCCAGCAGCGTAGCGGCGGGAGGGGCCTACAATGAGCAGTTCTTC.